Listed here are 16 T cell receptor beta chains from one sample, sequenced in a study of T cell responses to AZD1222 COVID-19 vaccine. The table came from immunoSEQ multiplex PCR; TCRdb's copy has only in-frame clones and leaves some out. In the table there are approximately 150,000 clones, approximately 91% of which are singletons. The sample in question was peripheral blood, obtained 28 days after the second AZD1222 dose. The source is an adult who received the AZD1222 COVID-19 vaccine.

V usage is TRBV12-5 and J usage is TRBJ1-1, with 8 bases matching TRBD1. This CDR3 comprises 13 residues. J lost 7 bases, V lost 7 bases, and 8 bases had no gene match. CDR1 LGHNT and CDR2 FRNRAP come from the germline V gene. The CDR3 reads CASAPDRVGEAFF. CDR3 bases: TGTGCTAGTGCCCCGGACAGGGTCGGTGAAGCTTTCTTT.

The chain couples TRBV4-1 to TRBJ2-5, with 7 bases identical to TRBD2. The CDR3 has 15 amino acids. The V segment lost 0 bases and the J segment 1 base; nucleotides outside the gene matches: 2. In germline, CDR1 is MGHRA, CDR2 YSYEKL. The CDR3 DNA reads TGCGCCAGCAGCCAAGATTGGGGGGGCCAAGAGACCCAGTACTTC. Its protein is CASSQDWGGQETQYF.

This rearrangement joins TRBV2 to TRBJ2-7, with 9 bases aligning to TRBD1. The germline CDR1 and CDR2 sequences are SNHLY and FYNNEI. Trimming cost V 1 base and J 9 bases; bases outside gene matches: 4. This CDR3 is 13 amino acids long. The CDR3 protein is CASSEEQGAGQYF. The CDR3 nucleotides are TGTGCCAGCAGTGAAGAACAGGGGGCGGGGCAGTACTTC.

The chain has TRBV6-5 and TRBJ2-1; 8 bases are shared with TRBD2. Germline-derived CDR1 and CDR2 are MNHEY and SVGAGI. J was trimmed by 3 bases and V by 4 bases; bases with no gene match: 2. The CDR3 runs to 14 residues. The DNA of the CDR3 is TGTGCCAGCAGTTCTAGCGGGTTCTACAATGAGCAGTTCTTC. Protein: CASSSSGFYNEQFF.

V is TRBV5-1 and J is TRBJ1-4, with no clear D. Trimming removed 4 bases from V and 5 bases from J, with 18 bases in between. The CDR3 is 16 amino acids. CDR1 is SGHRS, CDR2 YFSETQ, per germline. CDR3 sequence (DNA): TGCGCCAGCAGCCTGAGCCAACGGAACATCAATGAAAAACTGTTTTTT. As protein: CASSLSQRNINEKLFF.

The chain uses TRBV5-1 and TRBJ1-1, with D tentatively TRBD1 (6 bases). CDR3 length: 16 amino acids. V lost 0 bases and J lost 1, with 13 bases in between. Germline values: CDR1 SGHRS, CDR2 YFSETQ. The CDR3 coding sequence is TGCGCCAGCAGCTTGGAACCGGCAGGGGCGAACACTGAAGCTTTCTTT. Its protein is CASSLEPAGANTEAFF.

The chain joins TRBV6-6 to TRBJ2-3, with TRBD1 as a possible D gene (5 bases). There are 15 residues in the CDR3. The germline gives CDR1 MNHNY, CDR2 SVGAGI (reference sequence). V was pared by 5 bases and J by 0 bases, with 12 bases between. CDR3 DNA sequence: TGTGCCAGCAGTCTACGTGGGGCAAGCACAGATACGCAGTATTTT. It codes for CASSLRGASTDTQYF.

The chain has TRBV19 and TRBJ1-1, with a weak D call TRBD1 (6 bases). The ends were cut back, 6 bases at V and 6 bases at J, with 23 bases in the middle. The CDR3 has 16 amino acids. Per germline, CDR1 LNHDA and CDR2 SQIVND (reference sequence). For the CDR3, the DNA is TGTGCCAGTAGCTGGGGGGGGCTTGGGGGGTTCCCTGAAGCTTTCTTT. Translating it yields CASSWGGLGGFPEAFF.

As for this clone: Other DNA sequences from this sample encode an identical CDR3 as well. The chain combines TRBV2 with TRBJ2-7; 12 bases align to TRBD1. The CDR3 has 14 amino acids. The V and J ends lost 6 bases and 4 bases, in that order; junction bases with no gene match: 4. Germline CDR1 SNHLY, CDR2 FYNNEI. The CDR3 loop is CASRPGQGAYEQYF. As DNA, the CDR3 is TGTGCCAGCAGACCGGGACAGGGGGCTTACGAGCAGTACTTC.

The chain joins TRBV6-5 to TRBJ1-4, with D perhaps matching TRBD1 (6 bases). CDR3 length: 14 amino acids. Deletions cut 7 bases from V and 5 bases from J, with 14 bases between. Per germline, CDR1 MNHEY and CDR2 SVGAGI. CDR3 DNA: TGTGCCAGCAAAGACCAGGGGTGGAATGAAAAACTGTTTTTT. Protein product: CASKDQGWNEKLFF.

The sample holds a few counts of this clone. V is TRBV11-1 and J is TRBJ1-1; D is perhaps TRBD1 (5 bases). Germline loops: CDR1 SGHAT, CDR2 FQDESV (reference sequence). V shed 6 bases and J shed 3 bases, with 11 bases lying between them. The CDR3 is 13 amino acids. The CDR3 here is CASSRRVDTEAFF. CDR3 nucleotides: TGTGCCAGCAGTCGCAGGGTGGACACTGAAGCTTTCTTT.

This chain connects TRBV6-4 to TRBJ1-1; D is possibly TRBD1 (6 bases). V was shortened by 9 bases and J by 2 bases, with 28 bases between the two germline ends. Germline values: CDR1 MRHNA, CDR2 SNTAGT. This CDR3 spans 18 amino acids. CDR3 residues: CASQIPDRRGLINTEAFF. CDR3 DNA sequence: TGTGCCAGTCAAATTCCCGACAGGCGGGGCTTAATTAACACTGAAGCTTTCTTT.

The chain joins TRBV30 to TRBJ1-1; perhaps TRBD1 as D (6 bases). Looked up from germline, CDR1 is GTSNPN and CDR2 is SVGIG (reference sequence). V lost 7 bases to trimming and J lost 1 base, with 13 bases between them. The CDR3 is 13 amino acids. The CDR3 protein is CASGGQRNTEAFF. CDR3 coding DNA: TGTGCCTCGGGGGGGCAACGGAACACTGAAGCTTTCTTT.

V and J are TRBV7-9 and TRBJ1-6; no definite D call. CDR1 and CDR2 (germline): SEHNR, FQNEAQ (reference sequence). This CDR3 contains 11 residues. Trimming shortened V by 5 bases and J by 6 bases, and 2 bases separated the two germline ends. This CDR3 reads CASSSNSPLHF. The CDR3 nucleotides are TGTGCCAGCAGCAGTAATTCACCCCTCCACTTT.

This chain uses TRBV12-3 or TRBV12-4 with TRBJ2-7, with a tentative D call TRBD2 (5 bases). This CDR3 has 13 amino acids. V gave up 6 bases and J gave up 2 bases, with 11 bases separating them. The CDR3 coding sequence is TGTGCCAGCAGCCGAGGGAGTGCCTACGAGCAGTACTTC. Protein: CASSRGSAYEQYF.

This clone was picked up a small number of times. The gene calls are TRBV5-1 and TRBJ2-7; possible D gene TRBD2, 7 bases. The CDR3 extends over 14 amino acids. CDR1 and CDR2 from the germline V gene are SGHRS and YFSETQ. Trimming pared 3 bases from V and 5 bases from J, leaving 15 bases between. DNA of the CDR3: TGCGCCAGCAGCTCACGGGGGGCCAAAGACGAGCAGTACTTC. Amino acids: CASSSRGAKDEQYF.